A selection of T cell receptor beta chains follows, all from one sample in a study of T cell responses to AZD1222 COVID-19 vaccine. The method was immunoSEQ multiplex PCR; TCRdb's version includes in-frame clones alone and lacks a portion of them. The data contain 95,000 to 130,000 clones, around 88% of them singletons. Sequenced here: peripheral blood, sampled on day 0 of AZD1222 vaccination. These receptors all stem from an adult in good health. CDR3s include the opening cysteine and the closing phenylalanine or tryptophan. D genes are given only for firm matches. Clone size, where shown, is once, few, many, or a class for clones that have expanded.

J: TRBJ2-5
size: few
V: TRBV7-9
D: .
CDR3: CASSLRGYGKETQYF
DNA: TGTGCCAGCAGCTTAAGGGGGTACGGGAAAGAGACCCAGTACTTC

J: TRBJ1-6
size: .
V: TRBV28
D: .
CDR3: CATLLGGALNSPLHF
DNA: TGTGCCACCCTACTCGGGGGGGCCTTGAATTCACCCCTCCACTTT

J: TRBJ2-2
size: .
V: TRBV7-6
D: .
CDR3: CASSLVGSLSTGGTGELFF
DNA: TGTGCCAGCAGCTTAGTAGGTAGTCTTTCGACAGGCGGGACCGGGGAGCTGTTTTTT

J: TRBJ2-7
size: .
V: TRBV11-2
D: .
CDR3: CASTSTEGLREQYF
DNA: TGTGCCAGCACCTCAACGGAGGGCCTAAGGGAGCAGTACTTC

J: TRBJ1-5
size: once
V: TRBV28
D: TRBD1
CDR3: CASSSGQGDQPQHF
DNA: TGTGCCAGCAGTTCGGGACAGGGAGATCAGCCCCAGCATTTT

J: TRBJ1-3
size: .
V: TRBV18
D: .
CDR3: CASSPQGGYSGNTIYF
DNA: TGTGCCAGCTCGCCCCAAGGCGGTTACTCTGGAAACACCATATATTTT

J: TRBJ2-3
size: .
V: TRBV9
D: TRBD1
CDR3: CASSFAGTGGPTDTQYF
DNA: TGTGCCAGCAGCTTCGCCGGGACAGGGGGCCCCACAGATACGCAGTATTTT

J: TRBJ1-1
size: .
V: TRBV6-1
D: TRBD1
CDR3: CASSPGQGENTEAFF
DNA: TGTGCCAGCAGTCCCGGACAGGGTGAGAACACTGAAGCTTTCTTT

J: TRBJ1-6
size: .
V: TRBV4-3
D: .
CDR3: CASSQENRPGSPLHF
DNA: TGCGCCAGCAGCCAAGAGAATAGGCCGGGTTCACCCCTCCACTTT

J: TRBJ1-1
size: .
V: TRBV7-2
D: .
CDR3: CASRSGASTGASTEAFF
DNA: TGTGCCAGCAGATCCGGTGCGTCGACGGGGGCTAGCACTGAAGCTTTCTTT

J: TRBJ1-2
size: once
V: TRBV5-8
D: .
CDR3: CASSWGRTTPYGYTF
DNA: TGTGCCAGCAGCTGGGGACGGACGACACCCTATGGCTACACCTTC

J: TRBJ1-1
size: .
V: TRBV9
D: TRBD1
CDR3: CASSVVGQGVTEAFF
DNA: TGTGCCAGCAGCGTAGTGGGACAGGGGGTCACTGAAGCTTTCTTT

J: TRBJ2-7
size: once
V: TRBV5-1
D: .
CDR3: CASSLSLGGLSYEQYF
DNA: TGCGCCAGCAGCTTGTCGTTGGGGGGTTTATCCTACGAGCAGTACTTC

J: TRBJ1-2
size: .
V: TRBV10-3
D: .
CDR3: CAISITDRYGYTF
DNA: TGTGCCATCAGTATCACTGACCGCTATGGCTACACCTTC

J: TRBJ1-2
size: .
V: TRBV3-1/TRBV3-2
D: .
CDR3: CASSQSYRAVNYGYTF
DNA: TGTGCCAGCAGCCAATCCTACAGGGCCGTCAACTATGGCTACACCTTC